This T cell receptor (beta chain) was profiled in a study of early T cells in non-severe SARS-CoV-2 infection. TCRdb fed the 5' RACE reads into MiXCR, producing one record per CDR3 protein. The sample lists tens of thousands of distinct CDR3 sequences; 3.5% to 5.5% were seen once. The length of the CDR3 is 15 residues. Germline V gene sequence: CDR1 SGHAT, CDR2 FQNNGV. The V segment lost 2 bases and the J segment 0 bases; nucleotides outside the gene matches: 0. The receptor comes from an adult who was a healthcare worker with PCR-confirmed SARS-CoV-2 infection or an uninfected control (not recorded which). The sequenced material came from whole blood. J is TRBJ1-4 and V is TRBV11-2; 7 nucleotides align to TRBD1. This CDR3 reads CASSLRGPTNEKLFF. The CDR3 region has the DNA TGTGCCAGCAGCTTAAGGGGGCCAACTAATGAAAAACTGTTTTTT.